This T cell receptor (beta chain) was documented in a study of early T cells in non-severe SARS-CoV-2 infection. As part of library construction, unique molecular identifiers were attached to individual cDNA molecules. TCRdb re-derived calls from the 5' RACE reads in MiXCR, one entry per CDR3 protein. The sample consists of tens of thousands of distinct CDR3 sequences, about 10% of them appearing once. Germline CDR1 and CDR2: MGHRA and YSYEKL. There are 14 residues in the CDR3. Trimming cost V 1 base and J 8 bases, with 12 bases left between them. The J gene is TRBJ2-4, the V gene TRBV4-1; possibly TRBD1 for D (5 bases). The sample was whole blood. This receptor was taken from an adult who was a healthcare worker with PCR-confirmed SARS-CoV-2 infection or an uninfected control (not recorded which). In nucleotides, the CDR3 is TGCGCCAGCAGCCAAGTCCAGGGTAGTTACATTCAGTACTTC. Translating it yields CASSQVQGSYIQYF.